A single T cell receptor (beta chain) is shown here with its context. This CDR3 is built from 14 residues. V lost 4 bases to trimming and J lost 6 bases, with 15 bases between them. Germline V gene data show CDR1 as MNHEY and CDR2 as SVGAGI. The data were taken from a study of response to subunit inactivated influenza vaccine. TCRdb itself ran the RT-PCR reads through MiXCR, one entry per CDR3 protein. The table shows over 300,000 distinct CDR3 sequences, with around a fifth occurring only once. The receptor's source is a man between 50 and 75 years old who received an inactivated influenza vaccine. The input for sequencing was PBMCs from blood, taken roughly 20 months after vaccination. The rearrangement links TRBV6-5 to TRBJ1-1; no firm D call. The CDR3 sequence: CASSSWERGPEAFF. The DNA for the CDR3 is TGTGCCAGCAGTTCTTGGGAAAGAGGACCTGAAGCTTTCTTT.